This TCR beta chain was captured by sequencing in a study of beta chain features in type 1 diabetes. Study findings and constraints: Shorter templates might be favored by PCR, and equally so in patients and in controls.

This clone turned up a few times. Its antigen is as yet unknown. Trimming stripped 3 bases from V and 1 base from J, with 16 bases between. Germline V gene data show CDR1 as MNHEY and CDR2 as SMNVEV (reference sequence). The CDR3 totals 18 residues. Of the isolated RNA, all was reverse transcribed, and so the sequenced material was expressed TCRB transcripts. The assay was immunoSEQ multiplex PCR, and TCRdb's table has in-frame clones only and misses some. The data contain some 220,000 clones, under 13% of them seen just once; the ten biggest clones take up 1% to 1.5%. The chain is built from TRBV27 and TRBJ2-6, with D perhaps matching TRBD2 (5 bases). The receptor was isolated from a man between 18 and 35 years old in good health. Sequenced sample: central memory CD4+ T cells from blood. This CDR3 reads CASSFARAGRSGANVLTF. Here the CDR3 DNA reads TGTGCCAGCAGTTTTGCGCGGGCGGGCCGGTCTGGGGCCAACGTCCTGACTTTC.